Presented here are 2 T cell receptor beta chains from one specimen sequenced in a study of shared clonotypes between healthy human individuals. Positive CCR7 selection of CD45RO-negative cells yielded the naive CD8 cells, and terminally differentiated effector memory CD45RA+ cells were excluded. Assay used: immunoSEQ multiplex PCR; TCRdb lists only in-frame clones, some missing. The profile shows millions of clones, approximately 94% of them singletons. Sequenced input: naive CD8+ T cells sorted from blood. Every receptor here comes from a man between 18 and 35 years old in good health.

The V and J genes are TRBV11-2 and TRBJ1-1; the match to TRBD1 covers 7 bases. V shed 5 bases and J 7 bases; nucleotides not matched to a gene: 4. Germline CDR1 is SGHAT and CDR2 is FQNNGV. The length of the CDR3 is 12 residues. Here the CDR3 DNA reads TGTGCCAGCAGCAGAGGACAGGTTGAAGCTTTCTTT. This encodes CASSRGQVEAFF.

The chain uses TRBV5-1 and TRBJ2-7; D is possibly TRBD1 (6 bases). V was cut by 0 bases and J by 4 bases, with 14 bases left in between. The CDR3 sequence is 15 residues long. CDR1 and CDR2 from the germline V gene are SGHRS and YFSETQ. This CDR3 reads CASSLALDRSYEQYF. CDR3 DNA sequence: TGCGCCAGCAGCTTGGCCTTAGACAGGAGTTACGAGCAGTACTTC.